The sequence of this TCR beta chain was determined in a study of CD8+ T cells in alopecia areata. Study details: Among treated patients, oral tofacitinib was administered at 5 to 10 mg twice daily.

Study-wide findings and caveats: Scalp clonality and expanded CD8+ clones among the top 100 were significantly decreased by tofacitinib. Scalp and blood samples kept many expanded lesional clones throughout tofacitinib.

Treatment reported: oral pan-JAK inhibitor, 5-10 mg twice daily. Peripheral blood, together with lesional scalp punch biopsies, was collected from alopecia areata patients. This CDR3 has 13 amino acids. CDR1 and CDR2 from the germline V gene are SGHAT and FQNNGV. The V end was cut by 0 bases, the J end by 5 bases, with 8 bases between. Only a few counts were recorded for this clone. The antigen is unknown. Sequencing templates came from extracted RNA that was reverse transcribed into cDNA. Data came from immunoSEQ multiplex PCR; TCRdb stores just in-frame clones and leaves some out. The profile shows about 74,000 clones, 25% to 35% of them singletons.

This rearrangement joins TRBV11-2 to TRBJ2-7; D not resolved. The TCR sequence derives from a human donor with alopecia areata. The sample was CD8+ T cells sorted from blood, taken at week 4, from a patient treated with tofacitinib. Here the CDR3 reads CASSLERSDEQYF. CDR3 coding DNA: TGTGCCAGCAGCTTAGAAAGGTCAGACGAGCAGTACTTC.